These T cell receptor beta chains were read from a single sample in a study of blood T cells in healthy people across ages. MiXCR was run by TCRdb on the 5' RACE reads, yielding one entry per CDR3 protein. The sample includes fewer than 1.5 million distinct CDR3 sequences, 35% to 45% of them seen just once. The material sequenced was blood. The receptors shown here come from a woman between 18 and 29 years old in good health. Both conserved end residues are part of each CDR3.

>TRBV6-2/TRBV6-3|16
CASSYSTAANTGELFF
>TRBV4-1|14
CASSQEAASSEQYF
>TRBV5-6|15
CASSSKGLLTDTQYF
>TRBV7-3|15
CASSETLSSYNEQFF
>TRBV10-3|15
CAISEGDRGAYGYTF
>TRBV20-1|17
CSARAPPGLIISYEQYF
>TRBV20-1|14
CSAETSGSPNEQFF
>TRBV5-1|15
CASSQGVEVDNEQFF
>TRBV7-9|16
CASSVGAGRELYEQYF
>TRBV6-2/TRBV6-3|14
CASIRRTSGETQYF
>TRBV20-1|15
CSARRVGRAADTQYF
>TRBV3-1|12
CASSQDMGRPYF
>TRBV12-3/TRBV12-4|14
CASSLKEVRKTQYF
>TRBV6-6|16
CASSYSSGDRYYGYTF
>TRBV2|11
CASSTIYTQYF
>TRBV7-2|14
CASTAVGRSYEQYF
>TRBV30|12
CAWSVQAHTQYF
>TRBV5-1|13
CASSLRTEETQYF
>TRBV28|15
CASSFLAGDLDEQFF
>TRBV5-5|12
CASNGPLDTQYF
>TRBV27|20
CASSPSPHVGLAGWVETQYF
>TRBV4-2|16
CASSQGTGGEYTEAFF
>TRBV4-2|16
CASSQDSGQSNEKLFF
>TRBV5-1|12
CASSGGDTEQFF
>TRBV7-8|13
CASFEGSYNEQFF
>TRBV18|17
CASSVAQLDGATDTQYF
>TRBV7-8|17
CASSPAGRVSSYNEQYF
>TRBV4-1|16
CASSQGASSSYNEQYF
>TRBV6-5|17
CASSQTGTVTTSDEQFF
>TRBV4-1|14
CASSRQDLNEKLFF
>TRBV2|14
CASSERRGSDTQYF
>TRBV6-2/TRBV6-3|15
CASSYGGEREYEQYF
>TRBV18|16
CASSPRGGEMVYEQYF
>TRBV6-1|12
CASSFGPQRQYF
>TRBV10-3|15
CAISKSQGTPYEQYF
>TRBV6-5|17
CASSYPLGSEKRDEQFF
>TRBV20-1|14
CSAPGSSNTGELFF
>TRBV20-1|13
CSARASSQETQYF
>TRBV18|15
CASSPLTDTLGGYTF
>TRBV25-1|14
CASSEGQPSYEQYF
>TRBV7-2|17
CASSLMRRGRPTYEQYF
>TRBV5-1|16
CASSPIDERGTYEQYF
>TRBV15|15
CATSPGPPGSDTQYF
>TRBV15|16
CATSRDSGRAKDTQYF
>TRBV29-1|13
CSVTTVANTEAFF
>TRBV3-1|14
CASSQLQEGEKLFF
>TRBV3-1|16
CASSPSGGGPNGEQYF
>TRBV10-3|14
CGSKRQGLTGEQYF
>TRBV20-1|17
CSAMHWGTHQDDNEQFF
>TRBV28|16
CASSWEGYASTDTQYF
>TRBV7-9|16
CASRLTGLAGPNEQFF
>TRBV20-1|12
CSASSTGDEQYF
>TRBV30|15
CAWSVFRTTGGEQYF